This TCR beta chain derives from a study of T cell responses to AZD1222 COVID-19 vaccine. This CDR3 is built from 16 residues. Measured with immunoSEQ multiplex PCR; TCRdb has only the in-frame clones, and not every one. This table holds fewer than 200,000 clones, less than 90% found once. The rearrangement uses TRBV21-1 and TRBJ1-1; TRBD1, the table's D call, lacks a check against the DNA. TRBV21-1 is shown as a pseudogene. Sequences were derived from peripheral blood, sampled on day 0 of AZD1222 vaccination. This clonotype was obtained from an adult in good health. The CDR3 DNA reads as TGTGCCAGCAGCAAAGACTACAGGGGCCCTAGTCCTGAAGCTTTCTTT. It codes for CASSKDYRGPSPEAFF.